This T cell receptor (beta chain) derives from a study of shared clonotypes between healthy human individuals. Turning to the study itself: The study drew on a couple of women and a few men aged 18 to 49 as donors.

There were only Caucasian adults among the donors, and all lived in Nashville, Tennessee. The CDR3 extends over 16 amino acids. Germline trimming cut 1 base from V and 5 bases from J; bases unmatched to any gene: 7. CDR1 and CDR2 from the germline V gene are LNHNV and YYDKDF (reference sequence). Profiled with immunoSEQ multiplex PCR; TCRdb holds only in-frame clones, not every one. The data hold about 560,000 clones, with around 77% observed a single time. This sequence joins TRBV15 and TRBJ2-1; 8 bases map to TRBD2. This TCR was recovered from a woman aged 40 to 55 in good health. Some clones in this sample may be carry-over from other donors' samples. The specimen sequenced was PBMCs. The CDR3 is CATSRVRGRSHNEQFF. The CDR3 coding sequence is TGTGCCACCAGCAGAGTTCGCGGGAGGTCCCACAATGAGCAGTTCTTC.